The next 13 T cell receptor beta chains were all read from a single sample in a study of identical twins. TCRdb independently ran MiXCR on the 5' RACE reads; one entry per CDR3 protein. Of fewer than 350,000 distinct CDR3 sequences listed, 6.5% to 9.5% are singletons. In addition, the sample was reused for a study of yellow fever vaccine responses in identical twins.

The sample taken for sequencing was memory (CD45RO+) T cells sorted from blood. These receptors were obtained from a young woman in good health.

This clonotype showed up many times. The chain couples TRBV12-3 or TRBV12-4 to TRBJ2-3; D remains unclear. CDR3 length: 12 amino acids. The V gene lost 5 bases and the J gene lost 8 bases, with 11 bases spanning the gap. The CDR3 DNA reads as TGTGCCAGCAGTCTCACCAGAGGTACGCAGTATTTT. Encoded protein: CASSLTRGTQYF.

The rearrangement joins TRBV19 to TRBJ2-7; 8 bases are shared with TRBD1. Germline trimming cut 7 bases from V and 0 bases from J; bases unmatched to any gene: 8. The CDR3 contains 15 residues. Germline V gives CDR1 LNHDA, CDR2 SQIVND (reference sequence). The CDR3 DNA reads as TGTGCCAGTACCCCGACAGGGGCTACCTCCTACGAGCAGTACTTC. Amino acids: CASTPTGATSYEQYF.

This clonotype has at least ten counts. This chain joins TRBV6-1 and TRBJ2-7; a possible D gene is TRBD1 (5 bases). Germline loops: CDR1 MNHNS, CDR2 SASEGT. The length of the CDR3 is 15 residues. V shed 4 bases and J shed 3 bases, with 16 bases lying between them. Here the CDR3 DNA reads TGTGCCAGCAGTGTGACATTTAAGGGGTTCTACGAGCAGTACGTC. This translates into CASSVTFKGFYEQYV.

The table lists this clonotype with a few counts. The J gene is TRBJ1-3, the V gene TRBV28; no definite D call. Trimming took off 2 bases at V and 4 bases at J, with 9 bases between the two ends. This CDR3 has 14 amino acids. Per the germline V gene, CDR1 is MDHEN and CDR2 is SYDVKM. CDR3 in DNA: TGTGCCAGCAGTTTAAGATGGTCAGGAAACACCATATATTTT. It is translated as CASSLRWSGNTIYF.

V gene TRBV7-2 combines with J gene TRBJ2-5, with TRBD2 identical over 10 bases. The germline V gene has CDR1 SGHTA and CDR2 FQGNSA. V trimming: 5 bases; J trimming: 0 bases; junction bases outside the gene matches: 3. CDR3 length: 15 residues. CDR3 in amino acids: CASSASGGYQETQYF. Here the CDR3 DNA reads TGTGCCAGCAGCGCTAGCGGGGGATACCAAGAGACCCAGTACTTC.

The CDR3 here is CASSLFSGGANEQFF. For the CDR3, the DNA is TGTGCCAGCAGCTTATTTAGCGGGGGGGCCAATGAGCAGTTCTTC. The rearrangement joins TRBV7-7 to TRBJ2-1; 11 bases are shared with TRBD2. The CDR3 is 15 amino acids. V shed 2 bases and J 6 bases; nucleotides not matched to a gene: 3. The germline V gene encodes CDR1 SSHAT and CDR2 FNYEAQ (reference sequence).

This clonotype was detected ten times or more. The V gene is TRBV5-6, the J gene TRBJ2-7; D not resolved. The germline gives CDR1 SGHDT, CDR2 YYEEEE. CDR3 length: 12 residues. V lost 1 base to trimming and J lost 3 bases, with 5 bases between them. For the CDR3, the DNA is TGTGCCAGCAGCTTGTTGAACTACGAGCAGTACTTC. The encoded protein is CASSLLNYEQYF.

In its sample, this clonotype was seen many times. The chain is built from TRBV10-3 and TRBJ2-1; 10 bases fit TRBD2. The ends lost 8 bases at V and 8 bases at J; junction bases unmatched: 6. Germline V gives CDR1 ENHRY, CDR2 SYGVKD. CDR3 length: 13 residues. CDR3 nucleotide sequence: TGTGCCATCGGGACTAGCGTGTGGTATGAGCAGTTCTTC. This sequence encodes CAIGTSVWYEQFF.

This clonotype was picked up many times. The chain uses TRBV24-1 and TRBJ2-2; D is tentatively TRBD1 or TRBD2 (5 bases each). Germline V gene sequence: CDR1 KGHDR, CDR2 SFDVKD. The V gene lost 4 bases and the J gene lost 5 bases, with 16 bases spanning the gap. CDR3 length: 16 residues. DNA for the CDR3: TGTGCCACCAGTGACCCATACCGGGACGGAACCGGGGAGCTGTTTTTT. Its translation: CATSDPYRDGTGELFF.

V and J are TRBV5-1 and TRBJ2-7, with 9 nucleotides matching TRBD2. CDR3 length: 16 amino acids. The germline CDR1 and CDR2 sequences are SGHRS and YFSETQ. With V trimmed by 2 bases and J by 12 bases, 18 bases remained unmatched. In nucleotides, the CDR3 is TGCGCCAGCAGCTTACCTCTTAGAGGCGGGAGGGCCGACCGGTACTTC. This sequence encodes CASSLPLRGGRADRYF.

This clonotype was seen more than once but under ten times. This sequence joins TRBV7-9 and TRBJ1-6; 7 nucleotides align to TRBD1. The length of the CDR3 is 14 residues. V lost 8 bases, J lost 10 bases, and 11 bases stayed unmatched. Germline V CDR1 and CDR2: SEHNR, FQNEAQ (reference sequence). The CDR3: CASSKGALGSPLHF. CDR3 nucleotide sequence: TGTGCCAGCTCTAAGGGGGCGCTTGGGTCACCCCTCCACTTT.

This sequence joins TRBV2 and TRBJ2-2; weak D call: TRBD1 (6 bases). The length of the CDR3 is 15 residues. Germline V lookup: CDR1 SNHLY, CDR2 FYNNEI. Trimming took 10 bases from V and 3 from J, leaving 18 bases between them. CDR3: CATRWQGIDTGELFF. CDR3 nucleotides: TGTGCCACCCGGTGGCAGGGGATTGACACCGGGGAGCTGTTTTTT.

This clonotype was counted only a few times. The genes are TRBV2 and TRBJ2-3, with D perhaps matching TRBD2 (6 bases). V lost 3 bases, J lost 3 bases, and 13 bases lay in between. The CDR3 covers 15 residues. Germline CDR1 and CDR2: SNHLY and FYNNEI. The CDR3 spells CASSEGLAGTDTQYF. The CDR3 DNA is TGTGCCAGCAGTGAGGGACTGGCGGGGACAGATACGCAGTATTTT.